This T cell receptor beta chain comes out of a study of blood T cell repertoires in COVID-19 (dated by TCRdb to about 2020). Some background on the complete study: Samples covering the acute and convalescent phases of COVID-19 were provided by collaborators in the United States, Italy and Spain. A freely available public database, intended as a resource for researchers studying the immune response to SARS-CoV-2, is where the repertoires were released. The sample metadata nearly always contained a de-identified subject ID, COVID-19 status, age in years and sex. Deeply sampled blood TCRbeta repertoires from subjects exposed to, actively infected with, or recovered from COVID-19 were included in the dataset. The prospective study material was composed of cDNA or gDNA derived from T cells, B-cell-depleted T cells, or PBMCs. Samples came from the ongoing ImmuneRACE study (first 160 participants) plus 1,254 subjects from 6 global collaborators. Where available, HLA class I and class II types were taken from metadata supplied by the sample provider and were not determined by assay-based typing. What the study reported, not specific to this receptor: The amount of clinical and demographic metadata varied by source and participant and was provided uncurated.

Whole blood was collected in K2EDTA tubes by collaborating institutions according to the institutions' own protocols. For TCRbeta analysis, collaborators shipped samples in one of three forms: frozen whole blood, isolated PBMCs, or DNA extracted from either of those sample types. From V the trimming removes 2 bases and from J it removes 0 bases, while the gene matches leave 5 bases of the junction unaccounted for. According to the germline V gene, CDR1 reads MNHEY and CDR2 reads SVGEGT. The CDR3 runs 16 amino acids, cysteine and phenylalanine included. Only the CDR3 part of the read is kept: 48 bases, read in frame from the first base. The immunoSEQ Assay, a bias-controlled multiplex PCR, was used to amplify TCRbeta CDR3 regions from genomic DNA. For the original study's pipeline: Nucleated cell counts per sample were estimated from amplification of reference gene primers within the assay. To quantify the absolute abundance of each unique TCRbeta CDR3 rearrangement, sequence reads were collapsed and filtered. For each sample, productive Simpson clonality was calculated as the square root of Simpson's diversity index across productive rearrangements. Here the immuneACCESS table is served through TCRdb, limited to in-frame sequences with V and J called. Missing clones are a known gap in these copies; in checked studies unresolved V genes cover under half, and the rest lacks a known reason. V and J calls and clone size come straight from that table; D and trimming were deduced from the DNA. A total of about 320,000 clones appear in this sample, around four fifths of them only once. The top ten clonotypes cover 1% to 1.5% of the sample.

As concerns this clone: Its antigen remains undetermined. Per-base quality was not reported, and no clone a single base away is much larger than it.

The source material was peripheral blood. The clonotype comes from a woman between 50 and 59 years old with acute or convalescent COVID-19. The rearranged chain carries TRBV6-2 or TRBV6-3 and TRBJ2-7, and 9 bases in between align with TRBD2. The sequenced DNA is TGTGCCAGCAGTTACCTTCTAGCGGGACTCTCCTACGAGCAGTACTTC. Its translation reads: CASSYLLAGLSYEQYF.